This T cell receptor beta chain derives from a study of regulatory T cells in long-lasting Graves disease. Study-wide results and caveats: With persistent disease, TRBV28, TRBJ1-2 and TRBJ2-5 were the favored segments.

This clonotype was observed many times. Its antigen remains unidentified. Per germline, CDR1 LGHDT and CDR2 YNNKEL (reference sequence). The trim removed 1 base at V and 3 bases at J, leaving 4 bases unmatched. CDR3 size: 15 residues. TCR beta libraries were built with iRepertoire HTBI primers and Arm-PCR of CDR3 regions. One entry per CDR3 protein, called by TCRdb with MiXCR from the multiplex PCR reads. The repertoire holds 520,000 or so distinct CDR3 sequences, about 12% seen once, with more than 8% in the top ten. Time point specified: newly diagnosed GD, antithyroid drugs for less than 3 months. Extracted PBMC RNA gave rise to the TCR library. The sample also formed part of further work on T cells in Graves' hyperthyroidism and ophthalmopathy. In that study: Diagnoses used clinical symptoms, serum thyroxine and TRAb, thyroid ultrasound and orbital computed tomography. A set of HTBI primers served as the primers for a first-round RT-PCR of the TCR CDR3. The model foresaw ophthalmopathy a median around 6.4 months prior to onset.

The V and J genes are TRBV3-1 and TRBJ2-7; 9 positions match TRBD2. The sequence came from a woman in her 30s with Graves disease. The input for sequencing was peripheral blood mononuclear cells (PBMCs), taken at new diagnosis, from a patient treated with antithyroid drugs. The CDR3 loop reads CASSQGVSGGYEQYF. CDR3 DNA: TGTGCCAGCAGCCAAGGAGTTAGCGGGGGCTACGAGCAGTACTTC.